The rows below give T cell receptor beta chains drawn from one sample of a study of shared T cell receptors in the human thymus. The method was immunoSEQ multiplex PCR; TCRdb's version includes in-frame clones alone and lacks a portion of them. The table includes about 380,000 clones, over 90% detected once. The sequencing sample was made of thymocytes. These receptors originate from a human donor. CDR3s include the opening cysteine and the closing phenylalanine or tryptophan. Each record gives: clone size, J gene, CDR3 length, D gene, V gene, CDR3 DNA, CDR3 protein. D genes are given only for firm matches. Clone size appears in some rows only: once, few, many, or a class for an expanded clone.

>-|TRBJ1-6|16|TRBD1|TRBV28
TGTGCCAGCAGTTTACGCCCGTTCCCCACAGGGGCACCCCTCCACTTT
CASSLRPFPTGAPLHF
>-|TRBJ1-2|15|TRBD1|TRBV10-3
TGTGCCATCAGTGAAGGACAGGGGGCTCGGTATGGCTACACCTTC
CAISEGQGARYGYTF
>-|TRBJ2-2|15|-|TRBV27
TGTGCCAGCAGTTTAGCGACAACGAACACCGGGGAGCTGTTTTTT
CASSLATTNTGELFF
>-|TRBJ2-1|15|TRBD2|TRBV5-4
TGTGCCAGCAGCCAAACTAGCGGGAGCTACAATGAGCAGTTCTTC
CASSQTSGSYNEQFF
>-|TRBJ1-2|17|-|TRBV28
TGTGCCAGCAGCCTGGTCACAGAATCCGGATGTACCTATGGCTACACCTTC
CASSLVTESGCTYGYTF
>once|TRBJ2-5|12|TRBD2|TRBV27
TGTGCCAGCAATGGGGGGGGAGAGACCCAGTACTTC
CASNGGGETQYF
>-|TRBJ2-1|17|-|TRBV27
TGTGCCAGCAGTCACCACCCGGTTCGTAGCTCCTACAATGAGCAGTTCTTC
CASSHHPVRSSYNEQFF
>-|TRBJ1-1|13|-|TRBV25-1
TGTGCCAGCACGGCTAACCAAGGGATTCCAGCTTTCTTT
CASTANQGIPAFF
>-|TRBJ2-7|13|-|TRBV5-5
TGTGCCAGCAGCCGGGACTGGACCTACGAGCAGTACTTC
CASSRDWTYEQYF
>-|TRBJ1-4|15|-|TRBV28
TGTGCCAGCAGTTTAATGTTCCAGGGAAATGAAAAACTGTTTTTT
CASSLMFQGNEKLFF
>-|TRBJ1-2|13|-|TRBV11-2
TGTGCCAGCAGCTTAGTCTCTGAGGAGGGCTACACCTTC
CASSLVSEEGYTF
>-|TRBJ2-7|15|TRBD2|TRBV27
TGTGCCAGCAGTTTAGAGGCTAGCGGGAGGTACGAGCAGTACTTC
CASSLEASGRYEQYF
>-|TRBJ2-1|17|-|TRBV10-3
TGTGCCATCAGCTCACATCATGGGGGGAGCATGGTTAATGAGCAGTTCTTC
CAISSHHGGSMVNEQFF
>-|TRBJ1-5|13|-|TRBV19
TGTGCCAGTATCCGACATAGCAATCAGCCCCAGCATTTT
CASIRHSNQPQHF
>-|TRBJ1-2|16|-|TRBV5-6
TGTGCCAGCAGCTATTCCCTCGCGCTCGGATGGTATGGCTACACCTTC
CASSYSLALGWYGYTF
>-|TRBJ2-5|14|TRBD1|TRBV7-2
TGTGCCAGCAGCCCGGACAGGGGTTGGGAGACCCAGTACTTC
CASSPDRGWETQYF
>-|TRBJ2-2|15|-|TRBV27
TGTGCCAGCAGTTTAGGGGGATCGAACACCGGGGAGCTGTTTTTT
CASSLGGSNTGELFF
>-|TRBJ1-2|14|-|TRBV29-1
TGCAGCGTTGAAGCACGGACCTTAGGGTATGGCTACACCTTC
CSVEARTLGYGYTF
>-|TRBJ2-7|12|TRBD1|TRBV19
TGTGCCAGTGGGACAGGAGTATACGAGCAGTACTTC
CASGTGVYEQYF
>-|TRBJ1-4|15|TRBD1|TRBV18
TGTGCCAGCTCACCACAGCGTCAGGGGGCTGAAAAACTGTTTTTT
CASSPQRQGAEKLFF
>-|TRBJ1-2|13|-|TRBV5-1
TGCGCCAGCAGCTTGGAAGGGCGGGATGGCTACACCTTC
CASSLEGRDGYTF
>-|TRBJ2-4|18|TRBD1|TRBV14
TGTGCCAGCAGCCAAGGGCGGGGACAGGGTCCCCTCAAAAACATTCAGTACTTC
CASSQGRGQGPLKNIQYF
>-|TRBJ1-3|16|-|TRBV6-5
TGTGCCAGCAGTTACTCGGGTGGGAGCTCTGGAAACACCATATATTTT
CASSYSGGSSGNTIYF
>-|TRBJ2-3|11|-|TRBV20-1
TGCAGTGCTAGAGATCGCGAGACGCAGTATTTT
CSARDRETQYF
>once|TRBJ1-2|15|-|TRBV4-2
TGTGCCAGCAGCCAAGTCGGCGGGGCTGGCTATGGCTACACCTTC
CASSQVGGAGYGYTF
>-|TRBJ2-4|16|-|TRBV9
TGTGCCAGCAGCGTAAGTCCGAGTCTAGCCAAAAACATTCAGTACTTC
CASSVSPSLAKNIQYF
>-|TRBJ2-4|14|-|TRBV2
TGTGCCAGCAGGAAAGACTGGTCCAAAAACATTCAGTACTTC
CASRKDWSKNIQYF
>-|TRBJ2-7|13|-|TRBV4-3
TGCGCCAGCAGCCAAGTAATGAACTACGAGCAGTACTTC
CASSQVMNYEQYF
>-|TRBJ2-3|22|-|TRBV14
TGTGCCAGCAGCCAAGATCTCCGGACAGAGGGCCAGTTATCCCCTAGCACAGATACGCAGTATTTT
CASSQDLRTEGQLSPSTDTQYF
>-|TRBJ1-1|15|TRBD1|TRBV7-9
TGTGCCAGCAGCGTTACAGGGGGCTTGAACACTGAAGCTTTCTTT
CASSVTGGLNTEAFF
>-|TRBJ1-5|16|-|TRBV13
TGTGCCAGCAGCTTAGAGGTTGGGGGCAGCAATCAGCCCCAGCATTTT
CASSLEVGGSNQPQHF